A selection of T cell receptor beta chains follows, all from one sample in a study of T cells in Graves' hyperthyroidism and ophthalmopathy. Using its own MiXCR run on the multiplex PCR reads, TCRdb lists one record per CDR3 protein. The top ten hold around 7.3% of the sample, which has under 450,000 distinct CDR3 sequences, 15% to 19% seen once. Sequenced: blood. Source of these receptors: a woman aged 18 to 35 with Graves' hyperthyroidism. The CDR3 runs from the conserved cysteine through the conserved F or W. The D gene is left open where the match is weak. For some rows the clone size is stated as once, few or many, or as a class when expanded; others skip it.

V gene: TRBV5-8
D gene: -
clone size: few
J gene: TRBJ2-2
CDR3 DNA: TGTGCCAGCAGCGGGCGGTGGAACACCGGGGAGCTGTTTTTT
CDR3 protein: CASSGRWNTGELFF

V gene: TRBV24-1
D gene: -
clone size: few
J gene: TRBJ2-2
CDR3 DNA: TGTGCCACCAGTGATTTGAAAAACGGGGAGCTGTTTTTT
CDR3 protein: CATSDLKNGELFF

V gene: TRBV5-1
D gene: -
clone size: few
J gene: TRBJ2-5
CDR3 DNA: TGCGCCAGCAGCTTGGAGTCAGGGCTGTGGGAGACCCAGTACTTC
CDR3 protein: CASSLESGLWETQYF

V gene: TRBV9
D gene: -
clone size: many
J gene: TRBJ1-5
CDR3 DNA: TGTGCCAGCAGCGTAGGGGCAGTAAATCAGCCCCAGCATTTT
CDR3 protein: CASSVGAVNQPQHF

V gene: TRBV7-3
D gene: -
clone size: many
J gene: TRBJ2-1
CDR3 DNA: TGTGCCAGCAGCTCCTCTCAATACAATGAGCAGTTCTTC
CDR3 protein: CASSSSQYNEQFF

V gene: TRBV10-3
D gene: TRBD1
clone size: many
J gene: TRBJ2-4
CDR3 DNA: TGTGCCATCAGTGAGAGGGACAGTTACAGTGACATTCAGTACTTC
CDR3 protein: CAISERDSYSDIQYF

V gene: TRBV13
D gene: TRBD2
clone size: once
J gene: TRBJ2-1
CDR3 DNA: TGTGCCAGCAGCCAAGACCCTCGGGGGGGCCGCTACAATGAGCAGTTCTTC
CDR3 protein: CASSQDPRGGRYNEQFF

V gene: TRBV20-1
D gene: -
clone size: many
J gene: TRBJ2-1
CDR3 DNA: TGCAGTGCAAAAGCGGAAAGAATCAATGAGCAGTTCTTC
CDR3 protein: CSAKAERINEQFF

V gene: TRBV2
D gene: TRBD1
clone size: -
J gene: TRBJ1-2
CDR3 DNA: TGTGCCAGCAGGGACAGGGGCAACTATGGCTACACCTTC
CDR3 protein: CASRDRGNYGYTF

V gene: TRBV12-3/TRBV12-4
D gene: -
clone size: many
J gene: TRBJ1-4
CDR3 DNA: TGTGCCAGCAGTTTAGCTGGGGGAACTAATGAAAAACTGTTTTTT
CDR3 protein: CASSLAGGTNEKLFF

V gene: TRBV2
D gene: -
clone size: many
J gene: TRBJ2-3
CDR3 DNA: TGTGCCAGCAGGCCTGGGGGGATGGCAGATACGCAGTATTTT
CDR3 protein: CASRPGGMADTQYF

V gene: TRBV10-3
D gene: TRBD1
clone size: many
J gene: TRBJ2-7
CDR3 DNA: TGTGCCATCAGCCCCGGGACAGGGGGCAACGAGCAGTACTTC
CDR3 protein: CAISPGTGGNEQYF

V gene: TRBV5-1
D gene: -
clone size: many
J gene: TRBJ2-2
CDR3 DNA: TGCGCCAGCAGCTTCTCCGGGGTAGCGGATTCCACCGGGGAGCTGTTTTTT
CDR3 protein: CASSFSGVADSTGELFF

V gene: TRBV19
D gene: -
clone size: few
J gene: TRBJ1-2
CDR3 DNA: TGTGCCAGTAGTTTCGCCTCAGGGTCGCGCTACACCTTC
CDR3 protein: CASSFASGSRYTF

V gene: TRBV6-6
D gene: TRBD2
clone size: many
J gene: TRBJ2-3
CDR3 DNA: TGTGCCAGCAGTTACTTGCGGGGGGACACAGATACGCAGTATTTT
CDR3 protein: CASSYLRGDTDTQYF

V gene: TRBV28
D gene: -
clone size: many
J gene: TRBJ2-4
CDR3 DNA: TGTGCCAGCAGGGGAGGAGACACGCTAGCCAAAAACATTCAGTACTTC
CDR3 protein: CASRGGDTLAKNIQYF

V gene: TRBV12-5
D gene: TRBD1
clone size: many
J gene: TRBJ2-5
CDR3 DNA: TGTGCTAGTGGTTCCAACCTTCGACAGGGCCCGGGGGAGACCCAGTACTTC
CDR3 protein: CASGSNLRQGPGETQYF

V gene: TRBV7-8
D gene: -
clone size: many
J gene: TRBJ1-6
CDR3 DNA: TGTGCCAGCAGCTTAGCGCAAGGCAAACCCCTCCACTTT
CDR3 protein: CASSLAQGKPLHF

V gene: TRBV18
D gene: TRBD1
clone size: few
J gene: TRBJ1-2
CDR3 DNA: TGTGCCAGCTCACCACAGGACAGGGGAAAATCGCGGGGCTACACCTTC
CDR3 protein: CASSPQDRGKSRGYTF

V gene: TRBV5-1
D gene: -
clone size: few
J gene: TRBJ2-2
CDR3 DNA: TGCGCCAGCAGCTTGACCAGCTTTTACACCGGGGAGCTGTTTTTT
CDR3 protein: CASSLTSFYTGELFF

V gene: TRBV30
D gene: -
clone size: many
J gene: TRBJ1-2
CDR3 DNA: TGTGCCTGGACCCTACAGGGCTTGGAGGGGGGCTACACCTTC
CDR3 protein: CAWTLQGLEGGYTF

V gene: TRBV28
D gene: TRBD1
clone size: many
J gene: TRBJ1-6
CDR3 DNA: TGTGCCAGCAGTCCCGCCGGACAGGGGGTTAGATCACCCCTCCACTTT
CDR3 protein: CASSPAGQGVRSPLHF

V gene: TRBV2
D gene: TRBD1
clone size: many
J gene: TRBJ2-5
CDR3 DNA: TGTGCCAGCAGCCGACAGGGGGCACAAGAGACCCAGTACTTC
CDR3 protein: CASSRQGAQETQYF

V gene: TRBV20-1
D gene: -
clone size: many
J gene: TRBJ1-6
CDR3 DNA: TGCAGTGCGTTAGGACAGACTTATAATTCACCCCTCCACTTT
CDR3 protein: CSALGQTYNSPLHF

V gene: TRBV13
D gene: TRBD1
clone size: many
J gene: TRBJ1-2
CDR3 DNA: TGTGCCAGCACCCAAACAGGGGGCGCAGACTATGGCTACACCTTC
CDR3 protein: CASTQTGGADYGYTF

V gene: TRBV5-4
D gene: -
clone size: once
J gene: TRBJ2-7
CDR3 DNA: TGTGCCAGCAGCCCCGGGCCGGGGCGGGAGCAGTACTTC
CDR3 protein: CASSPGPGREQYF

V gene: TRBV7-8
D gene: -
clone size: many
J gene: TRBJ2-7
CDR3 DNA: TGTGCCAGCAGCTTAGACGTTAGCTCCTACGAGCAGTACTTC
CDR3 protein: CASSLDVSSYEQYF

V gene: TRBV12-3/TRBV12-4
D gene: -
clone size: few
J gene: TRBJ1-3
CDR3 DNA: TGTGCCAGCAGTTTGGGAGGCATATATTTT
CDR3 protein: CASSLGGIYF

V gene: TRBV12-3/TRBV12-4
D gene: TRBD1
clone size: -
J gene: TRBJ1-2
CDR3 DNA: TGTGCCAGCAGTGTTGACAGGGGGATCGCCTTCTATGGCTACACCTTC
CDR3 protein: CASSVDRGIAFYGYTF

V gene: TRBV20-1
D gene: -
clone size: -
J gene: TRBJ2-3
CDR3 DNA: TGCAGTGCTAGAGGGGGACCGCGGGCAGATACGCAGTATTTT
CDR3 protein: CSARGGPRADTQYF

V gene: TRBV20-1
D gene: TRBD1
clone size: many
J gene: TRBJ1-2
CDR3 DNA: TGCAGTGCTAGAGATGGGACAGGGGATCTCGGCTACACCTTC
CDR3 protein: CSARDGTGDLGYTF

V gene: TRBV7-6
D gene: -
clone size: -
J gene: TRBJ1-3
CDR3 DNA: TGTGCCAGCAGCTCCCCGGGCCCCGTCATCTCTGGAAACACCATATATTTT
CDR3 protein: CASSSPGPVISGNTIYF

V gene: TRBV7-8
D gene: -
clone size: few
J gene: TRBJ1-6
CDR3 DNA: TGTGCCAGCAGCCTTGTATTGGGTAATTCACCCCTCCACTTT
CDR3 protein: CASSLVLGNSPLHF

V gene: TRBV5-1
D gene: TRBD2
clone size: many
J gene: TRBJ2-7
CDR3 DNA: TGCGCCAGCAGTTTAGCGGGAATGAGCGAGCAGTACTTC
CDR3 protein: CASSLAGMSEQYF

V gene: TRBV5-8
D gene: TRBD2
clone size: many
J gene: TRBJ2-3
CDR3 DNA: TGTGCCAGCAGCTTGGGGATAGCGGGAGCTGATACGCAGTATTTT
CDR3 protein: CASSLGIAGADTQYF

V gene: TRBV4-1
D gene: TRBD2
clone size: many
J gene: TRBJ2-1
CDR3 DNA: TGCGCCAGCAGCCATAGCGGGGACAATGAGCAGTTCTTC
CDR3 protein: CASSHSGDNEQFF

V gene: TRBV2
D gene: -
clone size: many
J gene: TRBJ2-7
CDR3 DNA: TGTGCCAGCAGTGAAGGGACATTTAACTACGAGCAGTACTTC
CDR3 protein: CASSEGTFNYEQYF

V gene: TRBV11-2
D gene: TRBD2
clone size: few
J gene: TRBJ2-5
CDR3 DNA: TGTGCCAGCAGCTTAGATAGTCTAGCGGATGGGACCCAGTACTTC
CDR3 protein: CASSLDSLADGTQYF

V gene: TRBV30
D gene: TRBD1
clone size: -
J gene: TRBJ2-3
CDR3 DNA: TGTGCCTGGAGTCCACAGGGGAAGTTTGGAGATACGCAGTATTTT
CDR3 protein: CAWSPQGKFGDTQYF

V gene: TRBV7-9
D gene: -
clone size: -
J gene: TRBJ2-3
CDR3 DNA: TGTGCCAGCAGCTTTCCCAGCCCAGATGTGACAGATACGCAGTATTTT
CDR3 protein: CASSFPSPDVTDTQYF

V gene: TRBV5-6
D gene: TRBD2
clone size: -
J gene: TRBJ2-7
CDR3 DNA: TGTGCCAGCAGCTTGAGTAGCGGGCGCACTTCCTACGAGCAGTACTTC
CDR3 protein: CASSLSSGRTSYEQYF

V gene: TRBV18
D gene: -
clone size: many
J gene: TRBJ1-5
CDR3 DNA: TGTGCCAGCTCACCACAGGGGGACTCTCAGCCCCAGCATTTT
CDR3 protein: CASSPQGDSQPQHF

V gene: TRBV6-1
D gene: TRBD1
clone size: many
J gene: TRBJ1-5
CDR3 DNA: TGTGCCAGCAGAGGACAGGGGGCAGGCGATCAGCCCCAGCATTTT
CDR3 protein: CASRGQGAGDQPQHF

V gene: TRBV6-1
D gene: -
clone size: many
J gene: TRBJ1-3
CDR3 DNA: TGTGCCAGCAGTCCCGACAGTGGAAACACCATATATTTT
CDR3 protein: CASSPDSGNTIYF

V gene: TRBV27
D gene: TRBD2
clone size: -
J gene: TRBJ2-7
CDR3 DNA: TGTGCCAGCAGTTTCGGGGGGGCCAAGGGAGGCGAGCAGTACTTC
CDR3 protein: CASSFGGAKGGEQYF

V gene: TRBV7-2
D gene: TRBD2
clone size: many
J gene: TRBJ2-1
CDR3 DNA: TGTGCCAGCAGCTCAACGGGACTAGCGGGGGGGGAGCAGTTCTTC
CDR3 protein: CASSSTGLAGGEQFF

V gene: TRBV6-1
D gene: -
clone size: many
J gene: TRBJ2-7
CDR3 DNA: TGTGCCAGCAGTGAAGTAGGAATCATAGGGACGGACCCCTACGAGCAGTACTTC
CDR3 protein: CASSEVGIIGTDPYEQYF

V gene: TRBV6-1
D gene: TRBD1
clone size: many
J gene: TRBJ2-1
CDR3 DNA: TGTGCCAGCAGTGGACAGGGGGCGCGCAATGAGCAGTTCTTC
CDR3 protein: CASSGQGARNEQFF

V gene: TRBV12-3/TRBV12-4
D gene: TRBD1
clone size: many
J gene: TRBJ2-7
CDR3 DNA: TGTGCCAGCAGTTTAAGAGGGACAGGGGGCGCTGGGCAGTACTTC
CDR3 protein: CASSLRGTGGAGQYF

V gene: TRBV11-3
D gene: -
clone size: many
J gene: TRBJ1-6
CDR3 DNA: TGTGCCAGCAGCTTAAGCTCCTATAATTCACCCCTCCACTTT
CDR3 protein: CASSLSSYNSPLHF

V gene: TRBV5-1
D gene: TRBD2
clone size: -
J gene: TRBJ2-1
CDR3 DNA: TGCGCCAGCAGCTTGGGCCAAGCGGGGACCGGGTTCTTC
CDR3 protein: CASSLGQAGTGFF

V gene: TRBV29-1
D gene: -
clone size: -
J gene: TRBJ2-3
CDR3 DNA: TGCAGCAGTCTCGGGGGTCTAGCAGATACGCAGTATTTT
CDR3 protein: CSSLGGLADTQYF

V gene: TRBV11-3
D gene: -
clone size: many
J gene: TRBJ2-1
CDR3 DNA: TGTGCCAGCAGTCCCCGGGGCGATGAGCAGTTCTTC
CDR3 protein: CASSPRGDEQFF

V gene: TRBV14
D gene: -
clone size: many
J gene: TRBJ2-7
CDR3 DNA: TGTGCCAGCAGCCAAGACTATCCCACAGCCTACGAGCAGTACTTC
CDR3 protein: CASSQDYPTAYEQYF

V gene: TRBV27
D gene: -
clone size: -
J gene: TRBJ2-1
CDR3 DNA: TGTGCCAGCATCCTCTACAATGAGCAGTTCTTC
CDR3 protein: CASILYNEQFF

V gene: TRBV5-6
D gene: -
clone size: many
J gene: TRBJ1-1
CDR3 DNA: TGTGCCAGCAGCTTCATAGGGAACACTGAAGCTTTCTTT
CDR3 protein: CASSFIGNTEAFF

V gene: TRBV3-1
D gene: -
clone size: -
J gene: TRBJ2-3
CDR3 DNA: TGTGCCAGCAGCCAAGACGGCGGAACAGATACGCAGTATTTT
CDR3 protein: CASSQDGGTDTQYF

V gene: TRBV6-1
D gene: TRBD1
clone size: many
J gene: TRBJ1-6
CDR3 DNA: TGTGCCAGCAGTCGGGACAGGGTTAATTCACCCCTCCACTTT
CDR3 protein: CASSRDRVNSPLHF

V gene: TRBV27
D gene: -
clone size: -
J gene: TRBJ1-5
CDR3 DNA: TGTGCCACCGGAAAGGGACTAAATAATCAGCCCCAGCATTTT
CDR3 protein: CATGKGLNNQPQHF

V gene: TRBV15
D gene: -
clone size: -
J gene: TRBJ2-1
CDR3 DNA: TGTGCCACCAGCAGGGGTAGCGGAAACTACAATGAGCAGTTCTTC
CDR3 protein: CATSRGSGNYNEQFF